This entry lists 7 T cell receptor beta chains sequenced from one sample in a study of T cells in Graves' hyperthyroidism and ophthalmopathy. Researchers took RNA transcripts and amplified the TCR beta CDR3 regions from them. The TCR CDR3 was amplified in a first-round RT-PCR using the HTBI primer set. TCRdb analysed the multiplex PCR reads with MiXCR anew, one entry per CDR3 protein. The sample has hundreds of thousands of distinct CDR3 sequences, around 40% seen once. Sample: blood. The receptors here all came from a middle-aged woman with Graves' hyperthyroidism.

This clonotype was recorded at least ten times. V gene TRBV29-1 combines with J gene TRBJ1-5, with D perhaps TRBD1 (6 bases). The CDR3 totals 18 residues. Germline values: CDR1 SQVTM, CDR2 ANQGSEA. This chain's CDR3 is CRPEGYRDNPYSNQPQHF. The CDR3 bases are TGCAGACCTGAAGGGTACCGGGACAATCCTTATAGCAATCAGCCCCAGCATTTT. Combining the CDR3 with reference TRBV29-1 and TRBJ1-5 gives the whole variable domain SAVISQKPSRDICQRGTSLTIQCQVDSQVTMMFWYRQQPGQSLTLIATANQGSEATYESGFVIDKFPISRPNLTFSTLTVSNMSPEDSSIYLCRPEGYRDNPYSNQPQHFGDGTRLSIL.

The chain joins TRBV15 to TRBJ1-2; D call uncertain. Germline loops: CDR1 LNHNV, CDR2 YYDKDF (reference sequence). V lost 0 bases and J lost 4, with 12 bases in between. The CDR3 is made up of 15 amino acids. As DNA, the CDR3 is TGTGCCACCAGCAGAGATCGGTCAGGAAGCTATGGCTACACCTTC. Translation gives CATSRDRSGSYGYTF.

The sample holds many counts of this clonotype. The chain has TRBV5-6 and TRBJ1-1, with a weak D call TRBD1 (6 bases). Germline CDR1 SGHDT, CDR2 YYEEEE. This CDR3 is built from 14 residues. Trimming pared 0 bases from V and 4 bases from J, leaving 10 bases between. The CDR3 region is CASSLVGAGTEAFF. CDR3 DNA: TGTGCCAGCAGCTTGGTGGGGGCCGGCACTGAAGCTTTCTTT. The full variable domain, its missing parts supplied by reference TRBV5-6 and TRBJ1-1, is DAGVTQSPTHLIKTRGQQVTLRCSPKSGHDTVSWYQQALGQGPQFIFQYYEEEERQRGNFPDRFSGHQFPNYSSELNVNALLLGDSALYLCASSLVGAGTEAFFGQGTRLTVV.

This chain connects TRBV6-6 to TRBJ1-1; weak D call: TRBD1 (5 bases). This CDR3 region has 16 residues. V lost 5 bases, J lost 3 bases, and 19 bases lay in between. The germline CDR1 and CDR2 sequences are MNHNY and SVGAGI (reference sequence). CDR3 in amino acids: CASSETTGRVHTEAFF. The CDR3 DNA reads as TGTGCCAGCAGTGAAACAACAGGTAGGGTCCACACTGAAGCTTTCTTT.

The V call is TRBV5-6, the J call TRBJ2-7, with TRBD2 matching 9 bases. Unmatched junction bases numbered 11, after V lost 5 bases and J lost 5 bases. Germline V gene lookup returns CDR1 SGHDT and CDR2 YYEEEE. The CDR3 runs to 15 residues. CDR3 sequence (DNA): TGTGCCAGCAGTTTCGACCAGGGGACTAGCAACGAGCAGTACTTC. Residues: CASSFDQGTSNEQYF.

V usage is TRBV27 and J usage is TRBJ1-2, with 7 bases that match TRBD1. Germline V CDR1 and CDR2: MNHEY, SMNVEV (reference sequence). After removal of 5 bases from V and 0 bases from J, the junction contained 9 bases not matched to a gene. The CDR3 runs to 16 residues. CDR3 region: CASSPRDSYPNYGYTF. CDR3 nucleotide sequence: TGTGCCAGCAGTCCACGGGACAGCTACCCTAACTATGGCTACACCTTC.

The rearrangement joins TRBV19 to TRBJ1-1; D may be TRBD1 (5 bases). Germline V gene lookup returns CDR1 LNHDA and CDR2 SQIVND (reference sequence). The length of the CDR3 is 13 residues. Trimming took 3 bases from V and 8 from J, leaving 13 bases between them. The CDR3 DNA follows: TGTGCCAGTAGTATGAGTCGGGGGACCGAAGCTTTCTTT. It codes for CASSMSRGTEAFF. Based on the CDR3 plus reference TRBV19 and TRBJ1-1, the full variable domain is DGGITQSPKYLFRKEGQNVTLSCEQNLNHDAMYWYRQDPGQGLRLIYYSQIVNDFQKGDIAEGYSVSREKKESFPLTVTSAQKNPTAFYLCASSMSRGTEAFFGQGTRLTVV.